The TCR beta chain under discussion was sequenced for a study of graft-versus-host responses after intestinal transplantation. At the level of the study: In this cohort, recipients had multivisceral, liver-intestinal, or isolated intestinal transplants. Each recipient received anti-thymocyte globulin induction, then tacrolimus and steroids for 3 to 4 years.

Study results and caveats: Marrow from the recipient contained GvH clones, some of which had appeared first in ileum or blood.

Points on this clone: The antigen is undetermined.

Processed graft tissue released its intraepithelial and lamina propria lymphocytes. V was pared by 6 bases and J by 0 bases, with 15 bases between. The germline V gene has CDR1 LNHDA and CDR2 SQIVND (reference sequence). CDR3 length equals 16 residues. Measured with immunoSEQ multiplex PCR; TCRdb has only the in-frame clones, and not every one. The sample lists under 15,000 clones; 70% to 85% were seen once. Sequencing used ileum tissue, obtained 27 days after intestinal transplant. This TCR came from a human patient who received an intestinal transplant, so some T cells may come from the graft donor. The chain has TRBV19 and TRBJ2-1; D is ambiguous. The CDR3 here is CASSLRGDGSYNEQFF. CDR3 nucleotide sequence: TGTGCCAGTAGCCTCCGCGGTGACGGCTCCTACAATGAGCAGTTCTTC.